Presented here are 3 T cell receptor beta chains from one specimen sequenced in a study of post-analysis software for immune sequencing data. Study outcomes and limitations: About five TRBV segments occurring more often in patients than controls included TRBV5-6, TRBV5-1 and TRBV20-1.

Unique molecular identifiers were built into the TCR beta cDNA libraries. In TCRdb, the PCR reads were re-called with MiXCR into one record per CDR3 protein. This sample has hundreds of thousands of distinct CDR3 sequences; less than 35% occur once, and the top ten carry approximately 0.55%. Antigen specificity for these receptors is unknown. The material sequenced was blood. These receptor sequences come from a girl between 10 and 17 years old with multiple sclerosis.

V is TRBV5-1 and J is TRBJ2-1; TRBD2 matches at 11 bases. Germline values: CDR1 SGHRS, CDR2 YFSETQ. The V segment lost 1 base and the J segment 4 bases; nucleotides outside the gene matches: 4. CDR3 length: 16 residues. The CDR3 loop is CASSLPTSGGYNEQFF. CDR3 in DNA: TGCGCCAGCAGCTTGCCAACTAGCGGGGGTTACAATGAGCAGTTCTTC.

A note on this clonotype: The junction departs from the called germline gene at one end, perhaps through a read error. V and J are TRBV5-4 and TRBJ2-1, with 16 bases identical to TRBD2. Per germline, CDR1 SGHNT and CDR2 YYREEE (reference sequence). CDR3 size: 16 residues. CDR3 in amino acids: CAGSAGTSGRVGEQFF. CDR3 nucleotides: TGTGCCGGCAGCGCTGGGACTAGCGGGAGGGTAGGCGAGCAGTTCTTC.

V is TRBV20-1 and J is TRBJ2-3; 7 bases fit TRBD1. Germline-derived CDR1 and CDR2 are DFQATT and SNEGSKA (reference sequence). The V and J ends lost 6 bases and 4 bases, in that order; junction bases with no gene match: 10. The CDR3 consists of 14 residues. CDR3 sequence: CSANTGDWSDTQYF. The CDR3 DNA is TGCAGTGCCAATACAGGGGATTGGTCAGATACGCAGTATTTT.